These 30 T cell receptor beta chains were all obtained from the same sample, sequenced in a study of blood T cell repertoires in COVID-19. Assay used: immunoSEQ multiplex PCR; TCRdb lists only in-frame clones, some missing. Seen here are about 170,000 clones, 88% observed once, and the top ten hold 2% to 2.5%. Sequenced material: peripheral blood. The receptors originated from a man in his fifties or sixties who had recovered from COVID-19.

The chain recombines TRBV7-9 with TRBJ1-5, with 11 bases identical to TRBD1. Trimming removed 5 bases from V and 7 bases from J; junction bases left unmatched: 7. The length of the CDR3 is 15 residues. Germline V gene lookup returns CDR1 SEHNR and CDR2 FQNEAQ (reference sequence). This chain's CDR3 is CASSVGQGVGQPQHF. The DNA of the CDR3 is TGTGCCAGCAGCGTGGGACAGGGGGTCGGGCAGCCCCAGCATTTT. Together with reference TRBV7-9 and TRBJ1-5, the CDR3 gives the full variable domain: DTGVSQNPRHKITKRGQNVTFRCDPISEHNRLYWYRQTLGQGPEFLTYFQNEAQLEKSRLLSDRFSAERPKGSFSTLEIQRTEQGDSAMYLCASSVGQGVGQPQHFGDGTRLSIL.

This rearrangement joins TRBV7-2 to TRBJ1-1; no reliable D call. Trimming shortened V by 2 bases and J by 1 base, and 8 bases separated the two germline ends. The CDR3 covers 14 residues. Per germline, CDR1 SGHTA and CDR2 FQGNSA. The CDR3 bases are TGTGCCAGCAGCTTAAAATGGGCGAACACTGAAGCTTTCTTT. This translates into CASSLKWANTEAFF.

The V call is TRBV7-2, the J call TRBJ2-4, with 10 bases identical to TRBD1. Unmatched junction bases numbered 11, after V lost 5 bases and J lost 4 bases. Germline V lookup: CDR1 SGHTA, CDR2 FQGNSA. The CDR3 length is 17 residues. The CDR3, as DNA: TGTGCCAGCAGCCTCCGGACAGGGGGTTTCTCAAAAAACATTCAGTACTTC. Translating gives CASSLRTGGFSKNIQYF.

This chain uses TRBV18 with TRBJ1-1; unclear D gene. Germline CDR1 KGHSH, CDR2 LQKENI. The V end was cut by 1 base, the J end by 0 bases, with 6 bases between. CDR3 length: 14 amino acids. In DNA form, the CDR3 reads TGTGCCAGCTCACCACGGCAGATGAACACTGAAGCTTTCTTT. As protein: CASSPRQMNTEAFF.

The gene calls are TRBV7-2 and TRBJ2-1; 9 positions agree with TRBD2. Germline loops: CDR1 SGHTA, CDR2 FQGNSA. The CDR3 sequence is 16 residues long. Losses at the gene ends were 0 bases for V and 7 bases for J; bases not matched to a gene: 7. The CDR3, as DNA: TGTGCCAGCAGCTTAGCGTCAAGCGGGAGGCGAAATGAGCAGTTCTTC. It yields the protein CASSLASSGRRNEQFF.

The J gene is TRBJ2-3, the V gene TRBV7-9, with TRBD2 matching 7 bases. Germline-derived CDR1 and CDR2 are SEHNR and FQNEAQ (reference sequence). Trimming at V came to 5 bases and at J to 5 bases, leaving 16 bases not matched to a gene. The CDR3 consists of 17 residues. This CDR3 is CASSKPTALAGIDTQYF. CDR3 nucleotides: TGTGCCAGCAGCAAACCTACCGCCTTAGCGGGTATAGATACGCAGTATTTT.

The V gene is TRBV24-1, the J gene TRBJ2-2, with TRBD2 matching 10 bases. Germline V CDR1 and CDR2: KGHDR, SFDVKD. Losses at the gene ends were 1 base for V and 4 bases for J; bases not matched to a gene: 11. The CDR3 contains 19 residues. Written as DNA, the CDR3 is TGTGCCACCAGTGATTTCGGCCTAGCGGGGGAAGGTGGCACCGGGGAGCTGTTTTTT. Amino acids: CATSDFGLAGEGGTGELFF.

The chain couples TRBV4-3 to TRBJ2-6; the D is unclear. Germline V gene lookup returns CDR1 LGHNA and CDR2 YSLEER. V lost 0 bases to trimming and J lost 0 bases, with 12 bases between them. The CDR3 length is 18 residues. CDR3 region: CASSQDSRRISGANVLTF. The CDR3 nucleotides are TGCGCCAGCAGCCAAGATTCTCGGCGGATCTCTGGGGCCAACGTCCTGACTTTC.

V usage is TRBV19 and J usage is TRBJ2-5, with TRBD2 matching 16 bases. Germline V gene sequence: CDR1 LNHDA, CDR2 SQIVND (reference sequence). The CDR3 is made up of 18 amino acids. Trimming took 4 bases from V and 5 from J; bases not matched to a gene: 10. In DNA form, the CDR3 reads TGTGCCAGTAGTAGGTGGGGACTAGCGGGAGGGCCGGAGGAGACCCAGTACTTC. Encoded protein: CASSRWGLAGGPEETQYF.

The V call is TRBV27, the J call TRBJ1-4; 10 bases are a match to TRBD1. Germline CDR1 is MNHEY and CDR2 is SMNVEV (reference sequence). V trimming: 6 bases; J trimming: 5 bases; junction bases outside the gene matches: 3. The CDR3 length is 14 residues. CDR3 sequence (DNA): TGTGCCAGCAGAAAGACAGGGGGCAATGAAAAACTGTTTTTT. It translates to CASRKTGGNEKLFF.

This chain connects TRBV6-5 to TRBJ1-1, with D possibly TRBD1 on 6 matching bases. The CDR3 length is 16 residues. Trimming took 0 bases from V and 5 from J, leaving 16 bases between them. Per the germline V gene, CDR1 is MNHEY and CDR2 is SVGAGI. The CDR3 bases are TGTGCCAGCAGTTACTCGAGCCAGGGGCAGGCGACTGAAGCTTTCTTT. This codes for CASSYSSQGQATEAFF.

This clone showed up just a few times. The genes are TRBV4-1 and TRBJ1-4; D unresolved. V was shortened by 2 bases and J by 3 bases, with 13 bases between the two germline ends. Germline CDR1 reads MGHRA; CDR2 reads YSYEKL. The CDR3 spans 16 residues. Written as DNA, the CDR3 is TGCGCCAGCAGCCAACCCTCCAAGGGAGCTAATGAAAAACTGTTTTTT. It translates to CASSQPSKGANEKLFF.

This chain uses TRBV5-1 with TRBJ2-1; tentative D call: TRBD1 (6 bases). The CDR3 runs to 14 residues. V was cut by 2 bases and J by 10 bases, with 16 bases left in between. Germline CDR1 reads SGHRS; CDR2 reads YFSETQ. CDR3 DNA: TGCGCCAGCAGCTTTCTAGTGGGGGCAGGGGAGCAGTTCTTC. Translated: CASSFLVGAGEQFF.

This clone appeared a few times. The chain has TRBV28 and TRBJ1-5; D might be TRBD1 (5 bases). Germline CDR1 reads MDHEN; CDR2 reads SYDVKM. This CDR3 contains 15 residues. Trimming took 7 bases from V and 4 from J, leaving 17 bases between them. The CDR3 sequence: CASTYYMGGNQPQHF. DNA of the CDR3: TGTGCCAGCACATACTACATGGGGGGGAATCAGCCCCAGCATTTT.

V and J are TRBV10-2 and TRBJ1-4; 7 nucleotides match TRBD1. Trimming cost V 2 bases and J 7 bases; bases outside gene matches: 10. Germline V gives CDR1 WSHSY, CDR2 SAAADI. The CDR3 consists of 16 residues. CDR3 residues: CASSEKRNRGGEKLFF. As DNA, the CDR3 is TGCGCCAGCAGTGAGAAACGGAACAGGGGAGGTGAAAAACTGTTTTTT.

The J gene is TRBJ1-5, the V gene TRBV27; D might be TRBD1 (6 bases). Germline assignment: CDR1 MNHEY and CDR2 SMNVEV (reference sequence). CDR3 length: 14 amino acids. V lost 3 bases to trimming and J lost 5 bases, with 11 bases between them. For the CDR3, the DNA is TGTGCCAGCAGTTTGTCACAGGGCGATCAGCCCCAGCATTTT. This encodes CASSLSQGDQPQHF.

The V call is TRBV5-1, the J call TRBJ1-6; unclear D gene. CDR3 length: 14 amino acids. The V gene's germline CDR1 is SGHRS and CDR2 YFSETQ. V was pared by 4 bases and J by 9 bases, with 14 bases between. CDR3 amino acids: CASSQDAGGSPLHF. The CDR3 DNA sequence: TGCGCCAGCAGCCAAGACGCCGGAGGTTCACCCCTCCACTTT.

As for this clone: Other DNA sequences of this sample code for an identical CDR3. The chain uses TRBV18 and TRBJ2-7; D might be TRBD2 (5 bases). There are 12 residues in the CDR3. V shed 2 bases and J shed 4 bases, with 6 bases lying between them. In germline, CDR1 is KGHSH, CDR2 LQKENI. The CDR3 spells CASSPGGYEQYF. The CDR3, as DNA: TGTGCCAGCTCACCAGGAGGATACGAGCAGTACTTC.

V and J are TRBV3-1 (or the pseudogene TRBV3-2) and TRBJ1-1, with TRBD1 identical over 7 bases. The germline V gene encodes CDR1 LGHDT and CDR2 YNNKEL (reference sequence). J lost 8 bases, V lost 9 bases, and 6 bases had no gene match. This CDR3 has 11 residues. As DNA, the CDR3 is TGTGCCAGTGGATTACAGGGGGAAGCTTTCTTT. Its translation is CASGLQGEAFF.

The chain carries TRBV6-6 and TRBJ2-1, with TRBD2 as a possible D gene (6 bases). The ends were cut back, 5 bases at V and 4 bases at J, with 15 bases in the middle. The length of the CDR3 is 15 residues. Germline assignment: CDR1 MNHNY and CDR2 SVGAGI (reference sequence). This chain's CDR3 is CASSIGTATYNEQFF. The CDR3 coding sequence is TGTGCCAGCAGTATAGGGACTGCGACGTACAATGAGCAGTTCTTC.

The chain employs TRBV5-5 and TRBJ2-1; 7 bases match TRBD1. Unmatched junction bases numbered 4, after V lost 4 bases and J lost 0 bases. Germline V gives CDR1 SGHKS, CDR2 YYEKEE (reference sequence). The CDR3 length is 15 residues. The DNA for the CDR3 is TGTGCCAGCAGCGAGGGACAGTACTCCTACAATGAGCAGTTCTTC. Its protein is CASSEGQYSYNEQFF.

J is TRBJ1-5 and V is TRBV28; 7 bases match TRBD1. J lost 2 bases, V lost 2 bases, and 3 bases had no gene match. Germline lookup yields CDR1 MDHEN and CDR2 SYDVKM. The CDR3 contains 15 residues. This CDR3 is CASSLRGLGNQPQHF. The CDR3 nucleotides read TGTGCCAGCAGTTTAAGGGGGCTAGGCAATCAGCCCCAGCATTTT.

This chain links TRBV7-2 with TRBJ2-3; perhaps TRBD1 as D (6 bases). Germline assignment: CDR1 SGHTA and CDR2 FQGNSA. CDR3 length equals 16 residues. V lost 4 bases to trimming and J lost 1 base, with 15 bases between them. In DNA form, the CDR3 reads TGTGCCAGCAGCTCTGGACAGTTATGGGGCACAGATACGCAGTATTTT. This sequence encodes CASSSGQLWGTDTQYF.

The chain has TRBV19 and TRBJ2-2; D is undetermined. Germline-derived CDR1 and CDR2 are LNHDA and SQIVND (reference sequence). The CDR3 covers 12 residues. V was cut by 3 bases and J by 6 bases, with 5 bases left in between. The CDR3 reads CASSMAAGELFF. CDR3 in DNA: TGTGCCAGTAGTATGGCCGCCGGGGAGCTGTTTTTT.

This clone was recorded only once. The genes are TRBV5-1 and TRBJ2-3; TRBD2 matches at 12 bases. V dropped 5 bases and J dropped 6; count of bases not matched to a gene: 7. The CDR3 is 15 amino acids. CDR1 is SGHRS and CDR2 is YFSETQ in the germline V gene. For the CDR3, the DNA is TGCGCCAGCAGTTCGGTGGGGACTAGCGGGGATACGCAGTATTTT. As protein: CASSSVGTSGDTQYF.

With regard to this clone: Other DNA sequences in this specimen translate into the identical CDR3. V and J are TRBV2 and TRBJ2-7; 11 nucleotides align to TRBD1. The germline gives CDR1 SNHLY, CDR2 FYNNEI. V was clipped by 5 bases and J by 6 bases; unmatched bases: 3. CDR3 size: 13 residues. As DNA, the CDR3 is TGTGCCAGCAGTCGGGACAGGGGGGGCGAGCAGTACTTC. Its protein is CASSRDRGGEQYF. Full variable domain (outside the CDR3, taken from reference TRBV2 and TRBJ2-7): EPEVTQTPSHQVTQMGQEVILRCVPISNHLYFYWYRQILGQKVEFLVSFYNNEISEKSEIFDDQFSVERPDGSNFTLKIRSTKLEDSAMYFCASSRDRGGEQYFGPGTRLTVT.

The chain is built from TRBV4-2 and TRBJ2-3; tentatively, D is TRBD1 (5 bases). CDR1 is LGHNA and CDR2 is YNFKEQ in the germline V gene. This CDR3 spans 18 amino acids. Trimming left V 0 bases short and J 2 bases short, with 18 bases between. The CDR3 region has the DNA TGTGCCAGCAGCCAAGATGTAAGCCGAAGACAGTACACAGATACGCAGTATTTT. Translated: CASSQDVSRRQYTDTQYF.

The sample holds a few counts of this clone. V is TRBV11-2 and J is TRBJ2-3; the D gene is possibly TRBD2 (5 bases). Germline V gene lookup returns CDR1 SGHAT and CDR2 FQNNGV. V lost 6 bases to trimming and J lost 9 bases, with 19 bases between them. The CDR3 spans 14 residues. The CDR3 DNA reads TGTGCCAGCAGTCCTACTAGTTCCTTGCCAACGCAGTATTTT. The encoded protein is CASSPTSSLPTQYF.

This clone is a singleton in its sample. The chain couples TRBV11-3 to TRBJ2-1, with TRBD2 identical over 12 bases. After removal of 0 bases from V and 0 bases from J, the junction contained 9 bases not matched to a gene. The CDR3 is made up of 20 amino acids. The V gene's germline CDR1 is SGHNT and CDR2 YENEEA. Written as DNA, the CDR3 is TGTGCCAGCAGCTTAGACAGGACTAGCGGGAAGGGGGCCTCCTACAATGAGCAGTTCTTC. Protein: CASSLDRTSGKGASYNEQFF.

The CDR3 bases are TGTGCCAGCAGACCGTCGGGGGAAAAAGGCTACACCTTC. Amino acid sequence: CASRPSGEKGYTF. This chain uses TRBV27 with TRBJ1-2; possibly TRBD1 for D (5 bases). The CDR3 covers 13 residues. Germline V lookup: CDR1 MNHEY, CDR2 SMNVEV (reference sequence). Trimming took off 6 bases at V and 8 bases at J, with 16 bases between the two ends.